This TCR beta chain was obtained from a study of T cell changes during pregnancy in multiple sclerosis. Using immunoSEQ multiplex PCR, the repertoire was profiled, and TCRdb retains in-frame clones only, with some absent. The sample consists of roughly 100,000 clones, 91% of them appearing once. V trimming: 6 bases; J trimming: 2 bases; junction bases outside the gene matches: 12. Germline V CDR1 and CDR2: SGHAT, FQNNGV. CDR3 length: 17 residues. The sequence was collected from a female donor in good health, enrolled as a control in a pregnancy study. The source was peripheral blood, collected after pregnancy. The rearrangement uses TRBV11-2 and TRBJ2-5, with TRBD2 matching 10 bases. CDR3 in DNA: TGTGCCAGCAGGGCGGGGGTTAGCGGGGGGCAACAAGAGACCCAGTACTTC. Translating gives CASRAGVSGGQQETQYF. The full variable domain, its missing parts supplied by reference TRBV11-2 and TRBJ2-5, is EAGVAQSPRYKIIEKRQSVAFWCNPISGHATLYWYQQILGQGPKLLIQFQNNGVVDDSQLPKDRFSAERLKGVDSTLKIQPAKLEDSAVYLCASRAGVSGGQQETQYFGPGTRLLVL.